This TCR beta chain was sequenced for a study of blood T cell repertoires in COVID-19. Study overall: Nucleic acid was either cDNA or gDNA, and it came from T cells, B-cell-depleted T cells, or PBMCs.

The CDR3 sequence is 15 residues long. Per the germline V gene, CDR1 is LGHNT and CDR2 is FRNRAP. V lost 1 base and J lost 5, with 14 bases in between. In the original workflow: Reference gene primers were amplified, and this amplification served to estimate nucleated cell counts. The table came from immunoSEQ multiplex PCR; TCRdb's copy has only in-frame clones and leaves some out. V and J calls and clone size are as listed in that table; D and trimming were resolved from the DNA. The data contain 120,000 to 150,000 clones, 80% to 90% of them singletons. The sequence was collected from a man in his forties or fifties who had recovered from COVID-19. Sequenced material: peripheral blood. V gene TRBV12-5 combines with J gene TRBJ2-5; D uncertain. This chain's CDR3 is CASGLGGDLLETQYF. The CDR3 region has the DNA TGTGCTAGTGGTTTGGGAGGTGACCTTCTGGAGACCCAGTACTTC.